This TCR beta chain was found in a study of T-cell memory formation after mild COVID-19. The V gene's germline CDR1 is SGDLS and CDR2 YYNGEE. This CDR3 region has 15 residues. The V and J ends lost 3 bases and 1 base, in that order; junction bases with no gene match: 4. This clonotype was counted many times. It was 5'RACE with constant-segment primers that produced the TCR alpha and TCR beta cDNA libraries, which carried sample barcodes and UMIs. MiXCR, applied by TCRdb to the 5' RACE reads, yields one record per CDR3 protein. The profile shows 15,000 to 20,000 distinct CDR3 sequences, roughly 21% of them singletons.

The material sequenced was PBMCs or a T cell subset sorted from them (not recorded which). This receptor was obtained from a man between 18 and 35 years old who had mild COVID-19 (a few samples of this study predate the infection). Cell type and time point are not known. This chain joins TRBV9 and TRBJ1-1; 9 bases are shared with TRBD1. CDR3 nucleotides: TGTGCCAGCAGCGCACCGGGACAGGGGAACACTGAAGCTTTCTTT. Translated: CASSAPGQGNTEAFF.